This is a list of T cell receptor beta chains from one sample in a study of a mutant IDH1 vaccine in newly diagnosed glioma. Sequencing was performed with immunoSEQ multiplex PCR; in TCRdb, only in-frame clones are kept and a portion is missing. Of roughly 70,000 clones listed, around 83% are singletons. The material was peripheral blood mononuclear cells (PBMCs), obtained from a glioma patient treated with radiotherapy, temozolomide or both. The receptors stem from a woman younger than 30 with glioma. Some clones in this sample may be carry-over from other donors' samples. Both conserved end residues are part of each CDR3. The order of the fields is J gene, clone size, D gene, V gene, CDR3 protein, CDR3 DNA. A D gene is named only where the DNA matches it firmly. Only part of the rows carry a size: once, few, many, or a class if the clone is expanded.

J gene: TRBJ1-1
clone size: .
D gene: .
V gene: TRBV18
CDR3 protein: CASSAVQGNTEAFF
CDR3 DNA: TGTGCCAGCTCAGCCGTCCAGGGGAACACTGAAGCTTTCTTT

J gene: TRBJ2-7
clone size: .
D gene: TRBD2
V gene: TRBV13
CDR3 protein: CASSLAGGVTYEQYF
CDR3 DNA: TGTGCCAGCAGCTTAGCTGGGGGGGTAACCTACGAGCAGTACTTC

J gene: TRBJ1-5
clone size: .
D gene: .
V gene: TRBV19
CDR3 protein: CASSIERDQPQHF
CDR3 DNA: TGTGCCAGTAGTATAGAGAGGGATCAGCCCCAGCATTTT

J gene: TRBJ2-2
clone size: .
D gene: .
V gene: TRBV5-5
CDR3 protein: CASSLSGQIHTGELFF
CDR3 DNA: TGTGCCAGCAGCTTGTCAGGACAAATTCACACCGGGGAGCTGTTTTTT

J gene: TRBJ2-1
clone size: .
D gene: TRBD1
V gene: TRBV4-3
CDR3 protein: CASSQGFPGTGEWEQFF
CDR3 DNA: TGCGCCAGCAGCCAGGGGTTCCCCGGGACAGGGGAGTGGGAGCAGTTCTTC

J gene: TRBJ1-2
clone size: .
D gene: .
V gene: TRBV4-3
CDR3 protein: CASSQDPGENYGYTF
CDR3 DNA: TGCGCCAGCAGCCAAGATCCAGGAGAGAACTATGGCTACACCTTC

J gene: TRBJ2-1
clone size: .
D gene: .
V gene: TRBV5-1
CDR3 protein: CASSLGLPDNEQFF
CDR3 DNA: TGCGCCAGCAGCTTGGGACTCCCTGACAATGAGCAGTTCTTC

J gene: TRBJ1-2
clone size: .
D gene: .
V gene: TRBV19
CDR3 protein: CASRGGGEANYGYTF
CDR3 DNA: TGTGCCAGTAGGGGAGGTGGAGAGGCTAACTATGGCTACACCTTC

J gene: TRBJ1-5
clone size: .
D gene: .
V gene: TRBV2
CDR3 protein: CASSDVGRSNQPQHF
CDR3 DNA: TGTGCCAGCAGTGACGTGGGGCGTAGCAATCAGCCCCAGCATTTT

J gene: TRBJ2-7
clone size: .
D gene: TRBD2
V gene: TRBV6-6
CDR3 protein: CASQETSGYSYEQYF
CDR3 DNA: TGTGCCAGCCAAGAAACTAGCGGTTACTCCTACGAGCAGTACTTC

J gene: TRBJ2-1
clone size: .
D gene: TRBD2
V gene: TRBV5-4
CDR3 protein: CASSFSASGNEQFF
CDR3 DNA: TGTGCCAGCAGCTTTTCTGCTAGCGGAAATGAGCAGTTCTTC

J gene: TRBJ1-3
clone size: few
D gene: .
V gene: TRBV6-5
CDR3 protein: CASSYSKRGSGNTIYF
CDR3 DNA: TGTGCCAGCAGTTACTCGAAGCGGGGGTCGGGAAACACCATATATTTT

J gene: TRBJ1-1
clone size: .
D gene: .
V gene: TRBV9
CDR3 protein: CASSVGHPNTEAFF
CDR3 DNA: TGTGCCAGCAGCGTTGGACACCCTAACACTGAAGCTTTCTTT

J gene: TRBJ1-4
clone size: .
D gene: TRBD1
V gene: TRBV9
CDR3 protein: CASSGGGTGGEKLFF
CDR3 DNA: TGTGCCAGCAGCGGGGGGGGGACAGGGGGTGAAAAACTGTTTTTT

J gene: TRBJ2-7
clone size: once
D gene: TRBD1
V gene: TRBV7-8
CDR3 protein: CASSFRDRGKDEQYF
CDR3 DNA: TGTGCCAGCAGCTTCCGGGACAGGGGGAAGGACGAGCAGTACTTC

J gene: TRBJ1-2
clone size: once
D gene: TRBD1
V gene: TRBV5-1
CDR3 protein: CASSAGLTGGNYGYTF
CDR3 DNA: TGCGCCAGCAGCGCCGGGTTGACAGGGGGTAACTATGGCTACACCTTC

J gene: TRBJ2-7
clone size: .
D gene: TRBD2
V gene: TRBV10-1
CDR3 protein: CASRYPGLAFHEQYF
CDR3 DNA: TGCGCCAGCAGGTATCCGGGACTAGCGTTCCACGAGCAGTACTTC

J gene: TRBJ2-3
clone size: .
D gene: TRBD2
V gene: TRBV9
CDR3 protein: CASSVGGGRTSTDTQYF
CDR3 DNA: TGTGCCAGCAGCGTAGGGGGGGGGAGGACCAGCACAGATACGCAGTATTTT

J gene: TRBJ2-2
clone size: .
D gene: .
V gene: TRBV9
CDR3 protein: CASSVSLGETGELFF
CDR3 DNA: TGTGCCAGCAGCGTGAGTTTGGGGGAGACCGGGGAGCTGTTTTTT

J gene: TRBJ1-1
clone size: few
D gene: .
V gene: TRBV2
CDR3 protein: CASSEGWGAEAFF
CDR3 DNA: TGTGCCAGCAGTGAGGGATGGGGGGCTGAAGCTTTCTTT

J gene: TRBJ2-6
clone size: .
D gene: TRBD1
V gene: TRBV5-1
CDR3 protein: CASSFSDRGISGANVLTF
CDR3 DNA: TGCGCCAGCAGCTTTTCCGACAGGGGTATCTCTGGGGCCAACGTCCTGACTTTC

J gene: TRBJ1-6
clone size: .
D gene: .
V gene: TRBV18
CDR3 protein: CASSPGGENSPLHF
CDR3 DNA: TGTGCCAGCTCACCAGGCGGGGAGAATTCACCCCTCCACTTT

J gene: TRBJ2-7
clone size: .
D gene: TRBD2
V gene: TRBV6-5
CDR3 protein: CASSYLAGGRDYEQYF
CDR3 DNA: TGTGCCAGCAGTTACCTAGCGGGAGGGAGAGACTACGAGCAGTACTTC

J gene: TRBJ2-7
clone size: .
D gene: TRBD2
V gene: TRBV10-3
CDR3 protein: CATGTSANYEQYF
CDR3 DNA: TGTGCCACCGGGACTAGCGCCAACTACGAGCAGTACTTC

J gene: TRBJ1-4
clone size: .
D gene: .
V gene: TRBV4-3
CDR3 protein: CASSWSFNEKLFF
CDR3 DNA: TGCGCCAGCAGCTGGTCTTTTAATGAAAAACTGTTTTTT

J gene: TRBJ2-4
clone size: .
D gene: .
V gene: TRBV9
CDR3 protein: CASSVEVGRKNIQYF
CDR3 DNA: TGTGCCAGCAGCGTAGAGGTTGGCAGGAAAAACATTCAGTACTTC

J gene: TRBJ2-2
clone size: .
D gene: .
V gene: TRBV6-1
CDR3 protein: CASSFGELFF
CDR3 DNA: TGTGCCAGCAGTTTCGGGGAGCTGTTTTTT

J gene: TRBJ1-1
clone size: .
D gene: .
V gene: TRBV2
CDR3 protein: CASSDPLQGEVFF
CDR3 DNA: TGTGCCAGCAGTGATCCTTTACAGGGTGAGGTTTTCTTT

J gene: TRBJ2-5
clone size: .
D gene: .
V gene: TRBV5-1
CDR3 protein: CASSHGKKGLETQYF
CDR3 DNA: TGCGCCAGCAGCCATGGTAAAAAGGGGCTGGAGACCCAGTACTTC

J gene: TRBJ1-1
clone size: .
D gene: .
V gene: TRBV11-2
CDR3 protein: CASSLAGNTEAFF
CDR3 DNA: TGTGCCAGCAGCTTGGCCGGGAACACTGAAGCTTTCTTT

J gene: TRBJ1-2
clone size: .
D gene: .
V gene: TRBV6-5
CDR3 protein: CASSSSGAVYGYTF
CDR3 DNA: TGTGCCAGCAGTTCGTCGGGGGCCGTCTATGGCTACACCTTC

J gene: TRBJ2-3
clone size: .
D gene: .
V gene: TRBV1
CDR3 protein: CTSSQDWPTDTQYF
CDR3 DNA: TGCACCAGCAGCCAAGATTGGCCCACAGATACGCAGTATTTT

J gene: TRBJ1-1
clone size: .
D gene: .
V gene: TRBV9
CDR3 protein: CASSPGLPKILNTEAFF
CDR3 DNA: TGTGCCAGCAGCCCCGGCTTACCCAAAATCCTGAACACTGAAGCTTTCTTT

J gene: TRBJ1-1
clone size: few
D gene: .
V gene: TRBV28
CDR3 protein: CASSLTRMNTEAFF
CDR3 DNA: TGTGCCAGCAGTTTAACACGGATGAACACTGAAGCTTTCTTT

J gene: TRBJ1-5
clone size: .
D gene: TRBD1
V gene: TRBV2
CDR3 protein: CASRAAGGVQPQHF
CDR3 DNA: TGTGCCAGCAGGGCCGCAGGGGGCGTACAGCCCCAGCATTTT

J gene: TRBJ1-4
clone size: once
D gene: .
V gene: TRBV5-5
CDR3 protein: CASSSPKSTLNEKLFF
CDR3 DNA: TGTGCCAGCAGCTCCCCAAAGAGTACTCTTAATGAAAAACTGTTTTTT

J gene: TRBJ1-2
clone size: .
D gene: .
V gene: TRBV5-1
CDR3 protein: CASSRDSRNYGYTF
CDR3 DNA: TGCGCCAGCAGTCGGGACTCCAGAAACTATGGCTACACCTTC

J gene: TRBJ1-1
clone size: .
D gene: .
V gene: TRBV6-5
CDR3 protein: CASSYVSAGSLTEAFF
CDR3 DNA: TGTGCCAGCAGTTACGTCTCCGCAGGGTCACTCACTGAAGCTTTCTTT

J gene: TRBJ2-1
clone size: .
D gene: .
V gene: TRBV5-4
CDR3 protein: CASSQEGSLVYNEQFF
CDR3 DNA: TGTGCCAGCAGCCAAGAGGGGAGTCTAGTCTACAATGAGCAGTTCTTC

J gene: TRBJ2-7
clone size: once
D gene: .
V gene: TRBV5-6
CDR3 protein: CASSLDGHGQEF
CDR3 DNA: TGTGCCAGCAGCTTAGATGGTCACGGGCAGGAATTC

J gene: TRBJ2-3
clone size: .
D gene: .
V gene: TRBV7-9
CDR3 protein: CASSLNEGRDTQYF
CDR3 DNA: TGTGCCAGCAGCTTAAACGAAGGAAGGGATACGCAGTATTTT

J gene: TRBJ2-3
clone size: .
D gene: TRBD2
V gene: TRBV10-3
CDR3 protein: CAISGSRLAGQTSHTDTQYF
CDR3 DNA: TGTGCCATCAGTGGCAGTAGACTAGCGGGACAAACATCACACACAGATACGCAGTATTTT

J gene: TRBJ1-3
clone size: .
D gene: .
V gene: TRBV4-1
CDR3 protein: CASSPQDRNPGGNTIYF
CDR3 DNA: TGCGCCAGCAGCCCGCAGGACCGAAATCCGGGAGGAAACACCATATATTTT

J gene: TRBJ1-5
clone size: .
D gene: TRBD1
V gene: TRBV11-2
CDR3 protein: CASSSTGTGAQPQHF
CDR3 DNA: TGTGCCAGCAGCTCTACCGGGACAGGGGCCCAGCCCCAGCATTTT

J gene: TRBJ2-2
clone size: .
D gene: .
V gene: TRBV4-2
CDR3 protein: CASSQFKGSGSGELFF
CDR3 DNA: TGTGCCAGCAGCCAATTTAAGGGGTCCGGTAGCGGGGAGCTGTTTTTT

J gene: TRBJ2-3
clone size: .
D gene: TRBD1
V gene: TRBV13
CDR3 protein: CASSLGTGGSTDTQYF
CDR3 DNA: TGTGCCAGCAGCCTAGGGACAGGGGGGAGCACAGATACGCAGTATTTT

J gene: TRBJ1-1
clone size: few
D gene: .
V gene: TRBV7-9
CDR3 protein: CASSWKDRGAFF
CDR3 DNA: TGTGCCAGCAGCTGGAAGGACAGAGGAGCTTTCTTT

J gene: TRBJ2-7
clone size: .
D gene: .
V gene: TRBV5-1
CDR3 protein: CASRSTRGNDEQYF
CDR3 DNA: TGCGCCAGCAGATCAACTCGGGGGAATGACGAGCAGTACTTC

J gene: TRBJ1-1
clone size: .
D gene: TRBD1
V gene: TRBV6-1
CDR3 protein: CASSLGQGATTEAFF
CDR3 DNA: TGTGCCAGCAGCTTGGGTCAGGGGGCGACCACTGAAGCTTTCTTT

J gene: TRBJ1-1
clone size: .
D gene: .
V gene: TRBV7-3
CDR3 protein: CASSLTASNTEAFF
CDR3 DNA: TGTGCCAGCAGCTTGACAGCTTCAAACACTGAAGCTTTCTTT

J gene: TRBJ2-7
clone size: .
D gene: TRBD1
V gene: TRBV5-6
CDR3 protein: CASSWGQGGYEQYF
CDR3 DNA: TGTGCCAGCAGCTGGGGACAGGGGGGCTACGAGCAGTACTTC

J gene: TRBJ2-7
clone size: few
D gene: .
V gene: TRBV19
CDR3 protein: CASSMFGTVHEQYF
CDR3 DNA: TGTGCCAGTAGTATGTTTGGCACCGTCCACGAGCAGTACTTC

J gene: TRBJ2-5
clone size: .
D gene: TRBD2
V gene: TRBV10-3
CDR3 protein: CAAGNAGGQETQYF
CDR3 DNA: TGTGCCGCAGGGAATGCGGGGGGTCAAGAGACCCAGTACTTC

J gene: TRBJ2-6
clone size: .
D gene: .
V gene: TRBV2
CDR3 protein: CASSGGLISGANVLTF
CDR3 DNA: TGTGCCAGCAGTGGAGGACTGATCTCTGGGGCCAACGTCCTGACTTTC

J gene: TRBJ1-1
clone size: .
D gene: TRBD1
V gene: TRBV12-5
CDR3 protein: CASDATGMNTEAFF
CDR3 DNA: TGTGCTAGTGACGCGACAGGGATGAACACTGAAGCTTTCTTT

J gene: TRBJ2-2
clone size: once
D gene: .
V gene: TRBV19
CDR3 protein: CASTEVNTGELFF
CDR3 DNA: TGTGCCAGTACCGAGGTAAACACCGGGGAGCTGTTTTTT

J gene: TRBJ2-1
clone size: .
D gene: .
V gene: TRBV7-2
CDR3 protein: CASSQRVGLNEQFF
CDR3 DNA: TGTGCCAGCAGCCAACGGGTCGGTCTCAATGAGCAGTTCTTC

J gene: TRBJ1-2
clone size: .
D gene: TRBD1
V gene: TRBV27
CDR3 protein: CASSPLIRDRAGYTF
CDR3 DNA: TGTGCCAGCAGCCCTCTCATTCGGGACAGGGCGGGCTACACCTTC

J gene: TRBJ1-3
clone size: .
D gene: .
V gene: TRBV21-1
CDR3 protein: CASSKAVNTIYF
CDR3 DNA: TGTGCCAGCAGCAAGGCTGTGAACACCATATATTTT